The 21 T cell receptor beta chains given below trace back to one sample, sequenced in a study of T cell responses to AZD1222 COVID-19 vaccine. Only in-frame clones appear in the TCRdb table, and some are missing; sequencing was by immunoSEQ multiplex PCR. The table lists 73,000 or so clones, more than 70% of them singletons. The sample here was peripheral blood, taken on day 0 of AZD1222 vaccination. Receptors originate from an adult in good health.

The V call is TRBV9, the J call TRBJ2-7; D possibly corresponds to TRBD1 (6 bases). This CDR3 comprises 13 residues. Per germline, CDR1 SGDLS and CDR2 YYNGEE. V lost 3 bases and J lost 4, with 11 bases in between. This chain's CDR3 is CASSAKTGYEQYF. The CDR3 nucleotides are TGTGCCAGCAGCGCGAAGACAGGTTACGAGCAGTACTTC. The full variable domain, its missing parts supplied by reference TRBV9 and TRBJ2-7, is DSGVTQTPKHLITATGQRVTLRCSPRSGDLSVYWYQQSLDQGLQFLIQYYNGEERAKGNILERFSAQQFPDLHSELNLSSLELGDSALYFCASSAKTGYEQYFGPGTRLTVT.

This chain joins TRBV27 and TRBJ1-1; tentatively, D is TRBD1 (5 bases). The CDR3 sequence is 13 residues long. V dropped 5 bases and J dropped 2 bases, with 9 bases sitting between them. The germline CDR1 and CDR2 sequences are MNHEY and SMNVEV (reference sequence). CDR3 residues: CASSITGNTEAFF. Here the CDR3 DNA reads TGTGCCAGCAGTATCACAGGAAACACTGAAGCTTTCTTT.

The chain combines TRBV28 with TRBJ1-6, with 9 nucleotides matching TRBD1. The CDR3 covers 15 residues. The V gene's germline CDR1 is MDHEN and CDR2 SYDVKM. J was trimmed by 7 bases and V by 2 bases; bases with no gene match: 3. The chain's CDR3 is CASSLRTGENSPLHF. The CDR3, as DNA: TGTGCCAGCAGTTTAAGGACAGGGGAGAATTCACCCCTCCACTTT.

The V and J genes are TRBV11-3 and TRBJ2-7, with TRBD2 identical over 15 bases. Germline V gene data show CDR1 as SGHNT and CDR2 as YENEEA. Trimming at V came to 4 bases and at J to 5 bases, leaving 6 bases not matched to a gene. CDR3 size: 16 residues. Here the CDR3 reads CASSYGLAGGHDEQYF. Written as DNA, the CDR3 is TGTGCCAGCAGCTATGGACTAGCGGGGGGGCACGACGAGCAGTACTTC.

A few counts support this clone. This chain connects TRBV19 to TRBJ2-7; D not resolved. Trimming left V 4 bases short and J 1 base short, with 8 bases between. The CDR3 is made up of 13 amino acids. CDR1 and CDR2 (germline): LNHDA, SQIVND (reference sequence). The CDR3 DNA reads as TGTGCCAGTAGTAGTTGGGGTTCCTACGAGCAGTACTTC. Translating gives CASSSWGSYEQYF.

The chain recombines TRBV2 with TRBJ2-5; 8 bases match TRBD2. V shed 7 bases, J shed 4 bases, and the junction held 11 bases outside the gene matches. CDR1 and CDR2 (germline): SNHLY, FYNNEI. The CDR3 consists of 15 residues. CDR3 residues: CASTGRTSSRETQYF. Written as DNA, the CDR3 is TGTGCCAGCACGGGACGGACTAGCAGCCGAGAGACCCAGTACTTC.

V gene TRBV7-9 combines with J gene TRBJ1-3; 12 positions agree with TRBD1. Germline V gene data show CDR1 as SEHNR and CDR2 as FQNEAQ (reference sequence). The junction had 5 bases not matched to a gene; V was cut back by 5 bases and J by 0 bases. The CDR3 contains 17 residues. The CDR3 DNA is TGTGCCAGCAGCGTCGGGACAGGGGGCCACTCTGGAAACACCATATATTTT. Translating gives CASSVGTGGHSGNTIYF.

J is TRBJ2-1 and V is TRBV30; 16 bases agree with TRBD2. V shed 2 bases, J shed 4 bases, and the junction held 8 bases outside the gene matches. The germline V gene has CDR1 GTSNPN and CDR2 SVGIG (reference sequence). This CDR3 region has 18 residues. This chain's CDR3 is CAWSTRGLAGGPYNEQFF. The DNA of the CDR3 is TGTGCCTGGAGTACCCGGGGACTAGCGGGAGGGCCATACAATGAGCAGTTCTTC. The full variable domain, its missing parts supplied by reference TRBV30 and TRBJ2-1, is SQTIHQWPATLVQPVGSPLSLECTVEGTSNPNLYWYRQAAGRGLQLLFYSVGIGQISSEVPQNLSASRPQDRQFILSSKKLLLSDSGFYLCAWSTRGLAGGPYNEQFFGPGTRLTVL.

The chain recombines TRBV12-3 or TRBV12-4 with TRBJ2-1; the D is unclear. The germline V and J ends were trimmed by 6 bases and 4 bases, with 7 bases remaining between them. This CDR3 comprises 12 residues. The CDR3 DNA follows: TGTGCCAGCAGCCTCCATTACAATGAGCAGTTCTTC. It codes for CASSLHYNEQFF.

The chain recombines TRBV18 with TRBJ1-1; 7 bases are shared with TRBD1. J lost 3 bases, V lost 3 bases, and 4 bases had no gene match. The CDR3 covers 14 residues. Germline V gene sequence: CDR1 KGHSH, CDR2 LQKENI. CDR3 protein: CASSPRQGDTEAFF. The CDR3 DNA is TGTGCCAGCTCACCTCGACAGGGAGACACTGAAGCTTTCTTT.

This clone was detected once. The chain combines TRBV5-8 with TRBJ2-7, with a possible D match to TRBD1 (6 bases). CDR1 is SGHTS, CDR2 YDEGEE, per germline. The CDR3 extends over 13 amino acids. Trimming removed 9 bases from V and 1 base from J, with 14 bases in between. The CDR3 DNA follows: TGTGCCAACAGGGACGGAGGTTCCTACGAGCAGTACTTC. It encodes CANRDGGSYEQYF.

The chain is built from TRBV27 and TRBJ2-7; TRBD1 agrees at 7 bases. V shed 6 bases and J 2 bases; nucleotides not matched to a gene: 10. Germline CDR1 is MNHEY and CDR2 is SMNVEV (reference sequence). The CDR3 is 15 residues long. This CDR3 is CASSPGTVGTYEQYF. The CDR3 DNA sequence: TGTGCCAGCAGCCCTGGGACAGTCGGTACCTACGAGCAGTACTTC.

The genes are TRBV9 and TRBJ2-7; D remains ambiguous. CDR1 and CDR2 (germline): SGDLS, YYNGEE. This CDR3 has 15 residues. V lost 10 bases to trimming and J lost 3 bases, with 23 bases between them. The DNA for the CDR3 is TGTGCCGACCCCGAAGGAGCTTTATTATACTACGAGCAGTACTTC. Its protein is CADPEGALLYYEQYF. The variable domain in full, completed from reference TRBV9 and TRBJ2-7, reads DSGVTQTPKHLITATGQRVTLRCSPRSGDLSVYWYQQSLDQGLQFLIQYYNGEERAKGNILERFSAQQFPDLHSELNLSSLELGDSALYFCADPEGALLYYEQYFGPGTRLTVT.

The chain employs TRBV4-1 and TRBJ2-1, with TRBD1 matching 7 bases. Unmatched junction bases numbered 6, after V lost 4 bases and J lost 3 bases. The CDR3 is 15 amino acids. Germline values: CDR1 MGHRA, CDR2 YSYEKL. CDR3 in amino acids: CASSLSGQNYNEQFF. The CDR3 coding sequence is TGCGCCAGCAGCCTTTCGGGACAGAACTACAATGAGCAGTTCTTC.

In this sample, this clone turned up a few times. The chain uses TRBV2 and TRBJ1-5; D may be TRBD1 (6 bases). From germline, CDR1 is SNHLY and CDR2 FYNNEI. This CDR3 region has 13 residues. Trimming shortened V by 6 bases and J by 6 bases, and 12 bases separated the two germline ends. The CDR3 region is CASSPGEGQPQHF. DNA for the CDR3: TGTGCCAGCAGCCCAGGGGAGGGTCAGCCCCAGCATTTT.

This clone has a handful of counts. V is TRBV9 and J is TRBJ1-1, with 11 nucleotides matching TRBD1. This CDR3 region has 15 residues. Losses at the gene ends were 3 bases for V and 5 bases for J; bases not matched to a gene: 6. Germline V gives CDR1 SGDLS, CDR2 YYNGEE. The CDR3 DNA is TGTGCCAGCAGCGGCGAAGGGACAGGGGGAACTGAAGCTTTCTTT. It yields the protein CASSGEGTGGTEAFF.

This clone was observed a single time. The rearrangement uses TRBV10-3 and TRBJ2-2; 8 nucleotides align to TRBD1. In germline, CDR1 is ENHRY, CDR2 SYGVKD. V shed 0 bases and J 4 bases; nucleotides not matched to a gene: 4. This CDR3 comprises 16 residues. CDR3 nucleotide sequence: TGTGCCATCAGTGAGTCGCTGGGACAGGTCACCGGGGAGCTGTTTTTT. Protein product: CAISESLGQVTGELFF.

The V and J genes are TRBV11-1 and TRBJ1-2; no clear D. The germline gives CDR1 SGHAT, CDR2 FQDESV (reference sequence). Deletions cut 5 bases from V and 4 bases from J, with 8 bases between. CDR3 length equals 12 residues. The CDR3 coding sequence is TGTGCCAGCAGCCATACAAGCTATGGCTACACCTTC. Protein sequence: CASSHTSYGYTF.

The chain couples TRBV19 to TRBJ2-7, with 7 nucleotides matching TRBD1. Germline loops: CDR1 LNHDA, CDR2 SQIVND (reference sequence). V was pared by 8 bases and J by 0 bases, with 4 bases of the junction left unmatched. The CDR3 runs to 13 residues. DNA of the CDR3: TGTGCCAGTGGGACAGCTAACTCCTACGAGCAGTACTTC. This encodes CASGTANSYEQYF.

The chain has TRBV6-1 and TRBJ1-1; D not resolved. Germline V gene data show CDR1 as MNHNS and CDR2 as SASEGT. The CDR3 is 16 residues long. V was cut by 4 bases and J by 1 base, with 16 bases left in between. For the CDR3, the DNA is TGTGCCAGCAGTGCCGGGCGAAGGTTGACGAACACTGAAGCTTTCTTT. It encodes CASSAGRRLTNTEAFF.

CDR3 nucleotide sequence: TGTGCCAGCAGCTTAGCGCAACAGGGTTGGGATCAGCCCCAGCATTTT. Its translation: CASSLAQQGWDQPQHF. The chain uses TRBV7-2 and TRBJ1-5; D possibly corresponds to TRBD1 (6 bases). Per germline, CDR1 SGHTA and CDR2 FQGNSA. V lost 0 bases and J 5 bases, leaving 14 bases between the germline ends. The CDR3 runs 16 residues.